These 27 T cell receptor beta chains were sequenced from one sample in a study of blood T cell repertoires in COVID-19. The data were produced by immunoSEQ multiplex PCR, yet TCRdb's version contains in-frame clones alone and is incomplete. The profile shows around 160,000 clones, more than 75% of them singletons. The specimen sequenced was peripheral blood. The source of these receptors is a man aged 55 to 70 with active or convalescent COVID-19.

This clone showed up many times. The chain carries TRBV5-1 and TRBJ2-5; TRBD1 is a possible D gene (6 bases). The ends were cut back, 8 bases at V and 5 bases at J, with 19 bases in the middle. The V gene's germline CDR1 is SGHRS and CDR2 YFSETQ. The CDR3 consists of 14 residues. The chain's CDR3 is CASTRSRGEETQYF. The CDR3 nucleotides read TGCGCCAGTACGAGGTCCAGGGGTGAGGAGACCCAGTACTTC.

This clone was seen a few times. The V gene is TRBV9, the J gene TRBJ2-5, with TRBD2 identical over 10 bases. This CDR3 has 16 amino acids. From germline, CDR1 is SGDLS and CDR2 YYNGEE. Germline trimming cut 4 bases from V and 0 bases from J; bases unmatched to any gene: 6. CDR3 nucleotides: TGTGCCAGCAGCCCCGGACTAGCGGAGTACCAAGAGACCCAGTACTTC. It is translated as CASSPGLAEYQETQYF.

The chain is built from TRBV27 and TRBJ1-2; no clear D. The CDR3 totals 13 residues. Trimming removed 2 bases at V and 4 bases at J, with 8 bases between. CDR1 and CDR2 from the germline V gene are MNHEY and SMNVEV (reference sequence). This CDR3 reads CASSLNFLYGYTF. CDR3 DNA: TGTGCCAGCAGTTTAAACTTCCTCTATGGCTACACCTTC.

To note about this clone: Other DNA variants within this sample encode the same CDR3. The chain has TRBV6-1 and TRBJ2-5, with 8 bases identical to TRBD2. Germline CDR1 MNHNS, CDR2 SASEGT. Unmatched junction bases numbered 7, after V lost 1 base and J lost 3 bases. The CDR3 contains 16 residues. The CDR3 sequence: CASSEVGIAGKETQYF. DNA for the CDR3: TGTGCCAGCAGTGAAGTGGGGATAGCGGGAAAAGAGACCCAGTACTTC.

The J gene is TRBJ2-3, the V gene TRBV5-6, with 7 bases identical to TRBD1. V shed 4 bases, J shed 2 bases, and the junction held 4 bases outside the gene matches. Germline CDR1 reads SGHDT; CDR2 reads YYEEEE. This CDR3 spans 14 amino acids. This CDR3 is CASSPQGFTDTQYF. As DNA, the CDR3 is TGTGCCAGCAGCCCACAGGGGTTCACAGATACGCAGTATTTT.

The chain recombines TRBV7-2 with TRBJ1-5, with 8 positions matching TRBD1. The CDR3 runs to 13 residues. The germline V gene encodes CDR1 SGHTA and CDR2 FQGNSA. V dropped 7 bases and J dropped 6; count of bases not matched to a gene: 5. CDR3: CASNTGGSQPQHF. CDR3 in DNA: TGTGCCAGCAACACAGGGGGTAGTCAGCCCCAGCATTTT.

The chain recombines TRBV28 with TRBJ2-1, with D possibly TRBD2 on 6 matching bases. Trimming took off 5 bases at V and 2 bases at J, with 13 bases between the two ends. Germline CDR1 is MDHEN and CDR2 is SYDVKM. The CDR3 runs to 15 residues. CDR3 DNA sequence: TGTGCCAGCAGTATGATAGCGGAGACCTACAATGAGCAGTTCTTC. Translation: CASSMIAETYNEQFF.

CDR3 bases: TGCGCCAGCAGCAGCGGGACGAGGAACACTGAAGCTTTCTTT. Protein product: CASSSGTRNTEAFF. The chain uses TRBV5-1 and TRBJ1-1; weak D call: TRBD1 (5 bases). CDR3 length equals 14 residues. CDR1 is SGHRS, CDR2 YFSETQ, per germline. V was cut by 4 bases and J by 1 base, with 11 bases left in between.

This chain connects TRBV7-2 to TRBJ1-2; 8 nucleotides match TRBD1. This CDR3 is built from 12 residues. With V trimmed by 7 bases and J by 4 bases, 2 bases remained unmatched. Germline lookup yields CDR1 SGHTA and CDR2 FQGNSA. CDR3: CASTQGAYGYTF. DNA of the CDR3: TGTGCCAGCACCCAGGGGGCCTATGGCTACACCTTC. The entire variable domain, with the rest obtained from reference TRBV7-2 and TRBJ1-2, is as follows: GAGVSQSPSNKVTEKGKDVELRCDPISGHTALYWYRQSLGQGLEFLIYFQGNSAPDKSGLPSDRFSAERTGGSVSTLTIQRTQQEDSAVYLCASTQGAYGYTFGSGTRLTVV.

This chain connects TRBV7-7 to TRBJ2-2, with TRBD1 matching 7 bases. The junction had 8 bases not matched to a gene; V was cut back by 4 bases and J by 6 bases. Germline V CDR1 and CDR2: SSHAT, FNYEAQ (reference sequence). The CDR3 totals 15 residues. CDR3 in amino acids: CASSSQGTGAGELFF. DNA of the CDR3: TGTGCCAGCAGCTCACAGGGGACGGGCGCCGGGGAGCTGTTTTTT.

The rearrangement uses TRBV19 and TRBJ2-2; D is unresolved. This CDR3 region has 13 residues. Trimming pared 5 bases from V and 9 bases from J, leaving 13 bases between. Germline CDR1 reads LNHDA; CDR2 reads SQIVND (reference sequence). DNA of the CDR3: TGTGCCAGTAGTGTCCTCGTGGAGCGGGAGCTGTTTTTT. This sequence encodes CASSVLVERELFF.

This clone was found a few times. The chain uses TRBV5-1 and TRBJ2-7, with 10 bases identical to TRBD1. The CDR3 totals 15 residues. Per the germline V gene, CDR1 is SGHRS and CDR2 is YFSETQ. The V gene end was trimmed by 0 bases and the J gene end by 2 bases; junction bases not matched to a gene: 2. CDR3 bases: TGCGCCAGCAGCTTGGTTGGGACAGGGGCCTACGAGCAGTACTTC. It specifies CASSLVGTGAYEQYF.

This chain uses TRBV18 with TRBJ2-1, with 10 bases aligning to TRBD2. The V gene end was trimmed by 3 bases and the J gene end by 5 bases; junction bases not matched to a gene: 1. Per the germline V gene, CDR1 is KGHSH and CDR2 is LQKENI. This CDR3 is 14 amino acids long. The CDR3 DNA reads as TGTGCCAGCTCACCTGGACTAGCGGACAATGAGCAGTTCTTC. Translation gives CASSPGLADNEQFF.

The chain carries TRBV12-3 or TRBV12-4 and TRBJ1-6; TRBD1 aligns across 10 bases. CDR3 length: 13 residues. V trimming: 6 bases; J trimming: 11 bases; junction bases outside the gene matches: 4. CDR3: CASSQGQGPPLHF. The DNA for the CDR3 is TGTGCCAGCAGCCAGGGACAGGGGCCACCCCTCCACTTT.

The V and J genes are TRBV11-2 and TRBJ2-7; 11 bases are shared with TRBD1. CDR1 is SGHAT and CDR2 is FQNNGV in the germline V gene. This CDR3 has 17 residues. With V trimmed by 3 bases and J by 2 bases, 9 bases remained unmatched. The CDR3, as DNA: TGTGCCAGCAGCTTCATCCTCCGGGACAGGGGGACCTACGAGCAGTACTTC. Amino acid sequence: CASSFILRDRGTYEQYF.

This CDR3 is CASSQDPSGSDTQYF. CDR3 sequence (DNA): TGTGCCAGCAGCCAAGACCCTAGCGGGAGCGATACGCAGTATTTT. The gene calls are TRBV4-2 and TRBJ2-3; 10 bases align to TRBD2. V gave up 0 bases and J gave up 6 bases; unmatched junction bases: 3. Germline loops: CDR1 LGHNA, CDR2 YNFKEQ. The length of the CDR3 is 15 residues.

CDR3 DNA sequence: TGTGCCAGCATCCTTAGGGGAAACGCAGATACGCAGTATTTT. Protein sequence: CASILRGNADTQYF. This rearrangement joins TRBV7-2 to TRBJ2-3; D perhaps matches TRBD1 (5 bases). In germline, CDR1 is SGHTA, CDR2 FQGNSA. The length of the CDR3 is 14 residues. V was pared by 7 bases and J by 4 bases, with 15 bases between.

The rearrangement links TRBV29-1 to TRBJ2-7; D gene unclear. Trimming took off 4 bases at V and 0 bases at J, with 13 bases between the two ends. The CDR3 consists of 14 residues. Germline values: CDR1 SQVTM, CDR2 ANQGSEA. The CDR3 nucleotides are TGCAGCGTTGTACCCCCGGGTACCTCCTACGAGCAGTACTTC. Translated: CSVVPPGTSYEQYF.

This clone was seen only once. V is TRBV3-1 (or the pseudogene TRBV3-2) and J is TRBJ2-7; 8 bases align to TRBD2. The V gene's germline CDR1 is LGHDT and CDR2 YNNKEL (reference sequence). The CDR3 is 17 residues long. The trim removed 2 bases at V and 4 bases at J, leaving 13 bases unmatched. The chain's CDR3 is CASSQSDSPGRGYEQYF. The DNA of the CDR3 is TGTGCCAGCAGCCAATCCGATTCGCCCGGGAGGGGGTACGAGCAGTACTTC.

The rearrangement joins TRBV19 to TRBJ1-5; possibly TRBD1 for D (5 bases). Per germline, CDR1 LNHDA and CDR2 SQIVND (reference sequence). Trimming left V 4 bases short and J 7 bases short, with 11 bases between. This CDR3 comprises 13 residues. The CDR3, as DNA: TGTGCCAGTAGTACAGGGCTGAGGCAGCCCCAGCATTTT. Protein sequence: CASSTGLRQPQHF.

This chain links TRBV4-2 with TRBJ1-2, with a tentative D call TRBD1 (5 bases). V was shortened by 0 bases and J by 0 bases, with 11 bases between the two germline ends. The CDR3 runs to 16 residues. The germline V gene encodes CDR1 LGHNA and CDR2 YNFKEQ. Here the CDR3 reads CASSQDLRASNYGYTF. The CDR3 nucleotides read TGTGCCAGCAGCCAAGATCTCAGGGCCTCTAACTATGGCTACACCTTC.

The chain is built from TRBV24-1 and TRBJ2-2; a weak D match, TRBD1 (6 bases). The CDR3 extends over 14 amino acids. From germline, CDR1 is KGHDR and CDR2 SFDVKD. The V end was cut by 9 bases, the J end by 1 base, with 11 bases between. The CDR3 nucleotides are TGTGCCACCTCAGGGGATTGGAACACCGGGGAGCTGTTTTTT. It encodes CATSGDWNTGELFF.

This clone was recorded a few times. The V gene is TRBV6-1, the J gene TRBJ1-1, with a tentative D call TRBD1 (6 bases). The CDR3 is 16 amino acids. CDR1 is MNHNS and CDR2 is SASEGT in the germline V gene. Trimming pared 4 bases from V and 4 bases from J, leaving 19 bases between. The CDR3 is CASSARGSAGSTEAFF. In nucleotides, the CDR3 is TGTGCCAGCAGTGCGAGGGGGTCAGCGGGGAGCACTGAAGCTTTCTTT.

The genes are TRBV18 and TRBJ1-3, with D possibly matching TRBD1 (5 bases). V was clipped by 4 bases and J by 0 bases, with 13 bases between them. Germline V gene sequence: CDR1 KGHSH, CDR2 LQKENI. The CDR3 is 16 amino acids. The CDR3 loop reads CASSLDSTDSGNTIYF. The CDR3, as DNA: TGTGCCAGCTCACTAGACAGTACAGACTCTGGAAACACCATATATTTT. The full variable domain, completed using reference TRBV18 and TRBJ1-3, is NAGVMQNPRHLVRRRGQEARLRCSPMKGHSHVYWYRQLPEEGLKFMVYLQKENIIDESGMPKERFSAEFPKEGPSILRIQQVVRGDSAAYFCASSLDSTDSGNTIYFGEGSWLTVV.

The chain employs TRBV4-2 and TRBJ2-7, with D tentatively TRBD1 (5 bases). The germline gives CDR1 LGHNA, CDR2 YNFKEQ. Trimming stripped 0 bases from V and 1 base from J, with 7 bases between. There are 14 residues in the CDR3. The CDR3 nucleotides are TGTGCCAGCAGCCAAGAAAGGGGATCCTACGAGCAGTACTTC. Translated, it gives CASSQERGSYEQYF.

On this clone: Additional DNA sequences in this sample encode the identical CDR3. The chain uses TRBV7-9 and TRBJ2-3; tentatively, D is TRBD1 (6 bases). V shed 3 bases and J shed 11 bases, with 9 bases lying between them. The germline CDR1 and CDR2 sequences are SEHNR and FQNEAQ (reference sequence). The CDR3 is made up of 11 amino acids. CDR3 sequence reads: CASSLDRGQYF. The CDR3 DNA reads TGTGCCAGCAGCTTGGACAGAGGGCAGTATTTT.

This rearrangement joins TRBV4-2 to TRBJ1-2; D possibly corresponds to TRBD1 (5 bases). From germline, CDR1 is LGHNA and CDR2 YNFKEQ. This CDR3 region has 16 residues. V dropped 0 bases and J dropped 7 bases, with 18 bases sitting between them. The CDR3 coding sequence is TGTGCCAGCAGCCAAGATCCCACTCAGGGAGGGTTTGGCTACACCTTC. Its translation: CASSQDPTQGGFGYTF.